A selection of T cell receptor beta chains follows, all from one sample in a study of vaccination and CD4 T cells after COVID-19. The antigens these receptors bind are not known. Each CDR3 protein is one row after TCRdb ran MiXCR on the PCR reads. The sample includes some 4,300 distinct CDR3 sequences, approximately 21% of them seen just once. Sequencing used CD4+ T cells from blood, cultured in vitro. These receptors came from a human donor who had recovered from COVID-19. Both conserved end residues are part of each CDR3. D genes are given only for firm matches. Clone size, where shown, is once, few, many, or a class for clones that have expanded.

>few|TRBJ1-2|TRBV5-4|TRBD1
TGTGCCAGCAGCTTGACCGGGCGACAGGGCTATGGCTACACCTTC
CASSLTGRQGYGYTF
>-|TRBJ1-1|TRBV2|-
TGTGCCAGCAGTGAAGCGGGTCCCACGAACACTGAAGCTTTCTTT
CASSEAGPTNTEAFF
>medium-sized|TRBJ2-5|TRBV5-6|TRBD2
TGTGCCAGCAGCCAACTAGCGGGGGGCCAAGAGACCCAGTACTTC
CASSQLAGGQETQYF
>few|TRBJ2-2|TRBV7-2|-
TGTGCCAGCACACCTAGTGGAGGGCGCACCGGGGAGCTGTTTTTT
CASTPSGGRTGELFF
>few|TRBJ1-2|TRBV2|-
TGTGCCAGCAGTGGCCTCGGGGGCGGCTATGGCTACACCTTC
CASSGLGGGYGYTF
>-|TRBJ2-3|TRBV7-2|TRBD2
TGTGCCAGCAGCTTCCCGGGACTAGCGGGAGATACAGATACGCAGTATTTT
CASSFPGLAGDTDTQYF
>-|TRBJ2-6|TRBV11-2|-
TGTGCCAGCAGCTTAGATGGCCTCTGGGCCAACGTCCTGACTTTC
CASSLDGLWANVLTF
>-|TRBJ2-5|TRBV10-3|TRBD1
TGTGCCATCAGGCCGACAGGGTATCAAGAGACCCAGTACTTC
CAIRPTGYQETQYF
>-|TRBJ2-7|TRBV3-1|-
TGTGCCAGCAGCGGTGGGGGCGGGTCCTACGAGCAGTACTTC
CASSGGGGSYEQYF
>few|TRBJ2-7|TRBV11-2|TRBD1
TGTGCCAGCAGCTTAGTTTCCGGACAGGGCTACGAGCAGTACTTC
CASSLVSGQGYEQYF
>-|TRBJ2-2|TRBV30|TRBD1
TGTGCCTGGAGTGCTGACAGGGGGAACACCGGGGAGCTGTTTTTT
CAWSADRGNTGELFF
>medium-sized|TRBJ2-1|TRBV6-1|-
TGTGCCAGCAGGAGGCGATCGGAATACAATGAGCAGTTCTTC
CASRRRSEYNEQFF
>medium-sized|TRBJ2-3|TRBV9|-
TGTGCCAGCACGAGGAGGGAGGGGGCTTTCGCAGATACGCAGTATTTT
CASTRREGAFADTQYF
>medium-sized|TRBJ2-2|TRBV6-5|TRBD1
TGTGCCAGCAGTTCACCAGGGGGTTGGGGCGGGGAGCTGTTTTTT
CASSSPGGWGGELFF
>-|TRBJ1-1|TRBV18|-
TGTGCCAGCTCACCAGGACAGATTAACACTGAAGCTTTCTTT
CASSPGQINTEAFF
>-|TRBJ1-4|TRBV19|-
TGTGCCAGTAGTATCTCCGGAAAACTGTTTTTT
CASSISGKLFF
>-|TRBJ2-7|TRBV5-6|TRBD1
TGTGCCAGCATCGGGACAGCGACCTACGAGCAGTACTTC
CASIGTATYEQYF
>-|TRBJ2-5|TRBV5-8|TRBD1
TGTGCCAGCAGCCCGGGGACAGCCCAAGAGACCCAGTACTTC
CASSPGTAQETQYF